The next 27 T cell receptor beta chains were all read from a single sample in a study of technical replicates of blood from several donors. Clones were read by immunoSEQ multiplex PCR, and TCRdb kept only the in-frame ones, dropping some. The sample lists 80,000 to 95,000 clones; approximately 94% were seen once. Sequencing used T cells isolated from PBMCs. These receptors all come from a human donor in good health.

The chain couples TRBV14 to TRBJ2-1; no clear D gene. The CDR3 runs to 15 residues. The germline V and J ends were trimmed by 5 bases and 1 base, with 12 bases remaining between them. Germline V lookup: CDR1 SGHDN, CDR2 FVKESK. This CDR3 is CASSWAWSSYNEQFF. CDR3 nucleotides: TGTGCCAGCAGCTGGGCTTGGTCTTCCTACAATGAGCAGTTCTTC.

The chain couples TRBV7-6 to TRBJ2-7, with TRBD2 matching over 9 bases. This CDR3 is 15 amino acids long. Germline loops: CDR1 SGHVS, CDR2 FNYEAQ. Trimming removed 6 bases from V and 2 bases from J; junction bases left unmatched: 8. The CDR3 spells CASSPRLADTYEQYF. CDR3 DNA sequence: TGTGCCAGCAGTCCGAGACTAGCGGACACCTACGAGCAGTACTTC.

This sequence joins TRBV25-1 and TRBJ2-4; 7 nucleotides match TRBD2. From germline, CDR1 is MGHDK and CDR2 SYGVNS. Losses at the gene ends were 5 bases for V and 2 bases for J; bases not matched to a gene: 9. CDR3 length: 16 amino acids. CDR3 DNA: TGTGCCAGCAGTCCCCGGCAGGGAGGGCCCAAAAACATTCAGTACTTC. Its translation: CASSPRQGGPKNIQYF.

This rearrangement joins TRBV29-1 to TRBJ2-1; D gene uncertain. This CDR3 has 11 residues. Germline values: CDR1 SQVTM, CDR2 ANQGSEA. The V and J ends lost 4 bases and 11 bases respectively, with 12 bases between them. The CDR3 DNA follows: TGCAGCGTTGCAACCCCCGAGAAGCAGTTCTTC. Translation: CSVATPEKQFF.

The genes are TRBV15 and TRBJ2-4, with D possibly being TRBD2 (5 bases). The CDR3 spans 16 residues. V dropped 5 bases and J dropped 1 base, with 15 bases sitting between them. Germline CDR1 reads LNHNV; CDR2 reads YYDKDF (reference sequence). CDR3 nucleotide sequence: TGTGCCACCAGCGGCGGAGGTGGAGCTGCCAAAAACATTCAGTACTTC. It is translated as CATSGGGGAAKNIQYF.

V gene TRBV30 combines with J gene TRBJ1-5, with D perhaps matching TRBD1 (5 bases). Germline V gene data show CDR1 as GTSNPN and CDR2 as SVGIG (reference sequence). The CDR3 length is 13 residues. Between the trimmed V and J ends, which lost 1 base and 4 bases, there was a span of 8 bases. The CDR3 coding sequence is TGTGCCTGGAGTGGGTCAGGGAATCAGCCCCAGCATTTT. This gives the protein CAWSGSGNQPQHF.

The chain recombines TRBV4-1 with TRBJ1-4, with 9 bases identical to TRBD1. The V segment lost 7 bases and the J segment 0 bases; nucleotides outside the gene matches: 6. The CDR3 has 16 amino acids. CDR1 is MGHRA and CDR2 is YSYEKL in the germline V gene. Here the CDR3 reads CASKQGAFATNEKLFF. The DNA of the CDR3 is TGCGCCAGCAAACAGGGGGCCTTCGCAACTAATGAAAAACTGTTTTTT.

J is TRBJ2-7 and V is TRBV2; tentatively, D is TRBD1 (5 bases). The germline V gene encodes CDR1 SNHLY and CDR2 FYNNEI. CDR3 length equals 15 residues. The V end lost 4 bases, the J end lost 4 bases, and 17 bases lay between the germline ends. The CDR3 DNA sequence: TGTGCCAGCAGTGGTGTGCAAGGGGTAGGGTACGAGCAGTACTTC. The encoded protein is CASSGVQGVGYEQYF. The variable domain in full, with the rest retrieved from reference TRBV2 and TRBJ2-7, is EPEVTQTPSHQVTQMGQEVILRCVPISNHLYFYWYRQILGQKVEFLVSFYNNEISEKSEIFDDQFSVERPDGSNFTLKIRSTKLEDSAMYFCASSGVQGVGYEQYFGPGTRLTVT.

This clone appeared once. This chain uses TRBV5-1 with TRBJ2-5; TRBD2 is a possible D gene (5 bases). The CDR3 contains 15 residues. Deletions cut 7 bases from V and 2 bases from J, with 18 bases between. Germline V lookup: CDR1 SGHRS, CDR2 YFSETQ. CDR3 protein: CASRNTGLRQETQYF. Here the CDR3 DNA reads TGCGCCAGCCGAAATACCGGACTGAGACAAGAGACCCAGTACTTC.

The chain recombines TRBV5-1 with TRBJ2-1; 12 bases align to TRBD2. The length of the CDR3 is 14 residues. Trimming took 0 bases from V and 8 from J; bases not matched to a gene: 0. Germline V CDR1 and CDR2: SGHRS, YFSETQ. The CDR3 nucleotides read TGCGCCAGCAGCTTGGGACTAGCGGGAGATGAGCAGTTCTTC. It codes for CASSLGLAGDEQFF.

This chain uses TRBV10-3 with TRBJ2-1, with 11 nucleotides matching TRBD2. The length of the CDR3 is 15 residues. Germline V CDR1 and CDR2: ENHRY, SYGVKD. V shed 4 bases and J 6 bases; nucleotides not matched to a gene: 5. This chain's CDR3 is CAISVILAGGNEQFF. The CDR3 region has the DNA TGTGCCATCAGTGTCATCCTAGCGGGAGGCAATGAGCAGTTCTTC.

This clone showed up just once. Written as DNA, the CDR3 is TGCGCCAGCAGCTTAGGAGTATCCTACGAGCAGTACTTC. This translates into CASSLGVSYEQYF. The chain recombines TRBV10-1 with TRBJ2-7; D remains unclear. Trimming took off 6 bases at V and 1 base at J, with 10 bases between the two ends. Germline loops: CDR1 WNHNN, CDR2 SYGVQD (reference sequence). This CDR3 contains 13 residues.

V is TRBV11-3 and J is TRBJ2-5; perhaps TRBD2 as D (5 bases). Trimming cost V 5 bases and J 0 bases, with 16 bases left between them. The CDR3 totals 16 residues. Germline V gives CDR1 SGHNT, CDR2 YENEEA. Here the CDR3 reads CASSPQSSDDQETQYF. The CDR3 DNA reads as TGTGCCAGCAGCCCTCAAAGTAGCGATGACCAAGAGACCCAGTACTTC.

The chain is built from TRBV11-2 and TRBJ2-7, with D perhaps matching TRBD2 (5 bases). With 3 bases removed from V and 6 bases from J, the gap between germline ends came to 15 bases. Germline CDR1 SGHAT, CDR2 FQNNGV. CDR3 size: 14 residues. As DNA, the CDR3 is TGTGCCAGCAGCTTTGGTGAGGGCTTCTTCGAGCAGTACTTC. It translates to CASSFGEGFFEQYF. The full variable domain, in which reference TRBV11-2 and TRBJ2-7 provide the parts outside the CDR3, is EAGVAQSPRYKIIEKRQSVAFWCNPISGHATLYWYQQILGQGPKLLIQFQNNGVVDDSQLPKDRFSAERLKGVDSTLKIQPAKLEDSAVYLCASSFGEGFFEQYFGPGTRLTVT.

V is TRBV4-1 and J is TRBJ2-4, with TRBD2 matching over 7 bases. J gave up 5 bases and V 1 base, and 11 bases lay outside the gene matches. The length of the CDR3 is 17 residues. Germline CDR1 MGHRA, CDR2 YSYEKL. As DNA, the CDR3 is TGCGCCAGCAGCCAAGTCTCCCTGGCGGGAGTGGAAAACATTCAGTACTTC. This sequence encodes CASSQVSLAGVENIQYF.

This clone came up once. This chain uses TRBV5-1 with TRBJ1-1; D not certain. The V gene's germline CDR1 is SGHRS and CDR2 YFSETQ. V was cut by 0 bases and J by 1 base, with 16 bases left in between. This CDR3 comprises 17 residues. CDR3 amino acids: CASSLVAAPRGNTEAFF. DNA for the CDR3: TGCGCCAGCAGCTTGGTGGCAGCCCCCCGAGGGAACACTGAAGCTTTCTTT.

This clone was detected only once. The chain links TRBV6-1 to TRBJ2-1, with D unclear. This CDR3 is built from 16 residues. Trimming pared 4 bases from V and 9 bases from J, leaving 22 bases between. The germline CDR1 and CDR2 sequences are MNHNS and SASEGT. In nucleotides, the CDR3 is TGTGCCAGCAGTGCCTCGTTGTCGTTGACTCCCACTGAGCAGTTCTTC. This encodes CASSASLSLTPTEQFF.

This clone has more than one count but fewer than ten. As DNA, the CDR3 is TGTGCCAGCAGTATGCCCACAGGGTACACTGAAGCTTTCTTT. Its protein is CASSMPTGYTEAFF. The chain has TRBV28 and TRBJ1-1; perhaps TRBD1 as D (6 bases). CDR3 length equals 14 residues. V was shortened by 5 bases and J by 3 bases, with 13 bases between the two germline ends. Germline V gives CDR1 MDHEN, CDR2 SYDVKM.

V gene TRBV2 combines with J gene TRBJ2-1, with D maybe TRBD2 (6 bases). Trimming removed 6 bases from V and 0 bases from J, with 18 bases in between. From germline, CDR1 is SNHLY and CDR2 FYNNEI. The length of the CDR3 is 17 residues. CDR3 nucleotides: TGTGCCAGCAGATCATCTAGCGACACAAGCTCCTACAATGAGCAGTTCTTC. Amino acids: CASRSSSDTSSYNEQFF.

The rearrangement joins TRBV27 to TRBJ2-1; 11 positions match TRBD2. The CDR3 sequence is 18 residues long. CDR1 and CDR2 from the germline V gene are MNHEY and SMNVEV (reference sequence). Trimming removed 6 bases from V and 4 bases from J; junction bases left unmatched: 14. In DNA form, the CDR3 reads TGTGCCAGCAGCCGCTTCGGGTCTAGCGGGGGGCAGTACAATGAGCAGTTCTTC. Translating gives CASSRFGSSGGQYNEQFF.

The chain joins TRBV9 to TRBJ1-1; D is uncertain. Trimming stripped 3 bases from V and 1 base from J, with 19 bases between. The V gene's germline CDR1 is SGDLS and CDR2 YYNGEE. The CDR3 is 17 residues long. The DNA for the CDR3 is TGTGCCAGCAGCGATGGCCGGGAGGTCATTTCGAACACTGAAGCTTTCTTT. Its protein is CASSDGREVISNTEAFF. Based on the CDR3 plus reference TRBV9 and TRBJ1-1, the full variable domain is DSGVTQTPKHLITATGQRVTLRCSPRSGDLSVYWYQQSLDQGLQFLIQYYNGEERAKGNILERFSAQQFPDLHSELNLSSLELGDSALYFCASSDGREVISNTEAFFGQGTRLTVV.

The rearrangement joins TRBV19 to TRBJ2-3; TRBD2 matches 9 bases. Germline V gene lookup returns CDR1 LNHDA and CDR2 SQIVND (reference sequence). V was clipped by 5 bases and J by 6 bases; unmatched bases: 12. The CDR3 extends over 16 amino acids. The chain's CDR3 is CASSAGAGGQRDTQYF. The CDR3 DNA reads as TGTGCCAGTAGTGCCGGGGCGGGAGGGCAACGGGATACGCAGTATTTT.

The chain carries TRBV4-1 and TRBJ1-3; TRBD1 might be the D (6 bases). Deletions cut 0 bases from V and 4 bases from J, with 10 bases between. Germline V CDR1 and CDR2: MGHRA, YSYEKL. This CDR3 region has 15 residues. DNA of the CDR3: TGCGCCAGCAGCCAAGATAACAGGGCGGGAAACACCATATATTTT. Protein: CASSQDNRAGNTIYF.

The chain combines TRBV6-5 with TRBJ2-7; TRBD1 might be the D (7 bases). CDR3 size: 13 residues. Germline V gives CDR1 MNHEY, CDR2 SVGAGI. V was shortened by 6 bases and J by 6 bases, with 15 bases between the two germline ends. CDR3 region: CASSVNRGGEQYF. CDR3 DNA: TGTGCCAGCAGCGTAAACAGGGGAGGCGAGCAGTACTTC.

The chain recombines TRBV6-1 with TRBJ2-4; possible D gene TRBD1, 5 bases. V was trimmed by 2 bases and J by 8 bases, leaving 16 bases between them. Germline CDR1 reads MNHNS; CDR2 reads SASEGT. This CDR3 spans 15 amino acids. The CDR3 DNA is TGTGCCAGCAGTGAAAAAAACAGGTTAGGGTACATTCAGTACTTC. It yields the protein CASSEKNRLGYIQYF.

The chain recombines TRBV28 with TRBJ2-7, with D possibly TRBD1 on 6 matching bases. There are 14 residues in the CDR3. Trimming removed 3 bases at V and 2 bases at J, with 11 bases between. Germline values: CDR1 MDHEN, CDR2 SYDVKM. The CDR3 region has the DNA TGTGCCAGCAGTTTTCCCAGGGGCGCCTACGAGCAGTACTTC. This gives the protein CASSFPRGAYEQYF.

This chain links TRBV19 with TRBJ1-1; D not certain. The CDR3 has 11 amino acids. The germline V gene encodes CDR1 LNHDA and CDR2 SQIVND (reference sequence). Between the trimmed V and J ends, which lost 5 bases and 7 bases, there was a span of 8 bases. As DNA, the CDR3 is TGTGCCAGTAGTCTTCACAGTGAAGCTTTCTTT. Translating it yields CASSLHSEAFF.